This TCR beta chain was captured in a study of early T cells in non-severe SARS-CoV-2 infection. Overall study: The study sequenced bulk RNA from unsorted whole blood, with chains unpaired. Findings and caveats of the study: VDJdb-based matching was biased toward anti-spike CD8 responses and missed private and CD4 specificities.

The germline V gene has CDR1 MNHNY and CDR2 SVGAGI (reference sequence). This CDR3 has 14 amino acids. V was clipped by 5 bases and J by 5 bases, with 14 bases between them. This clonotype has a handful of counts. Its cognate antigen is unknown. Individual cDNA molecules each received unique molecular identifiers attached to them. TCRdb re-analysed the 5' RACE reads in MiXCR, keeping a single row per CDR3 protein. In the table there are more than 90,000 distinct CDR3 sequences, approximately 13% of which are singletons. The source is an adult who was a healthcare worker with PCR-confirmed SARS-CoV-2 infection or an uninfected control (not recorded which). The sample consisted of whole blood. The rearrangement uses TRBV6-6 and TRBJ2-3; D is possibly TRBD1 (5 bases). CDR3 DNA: TGTGCCAGCAGTGGGGCTAGTATCAGAGATACGCAGTATTTT. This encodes CASSGASIRDTQYF.